One sample yielded the 30 T cell receptor beta chains listed below, sequenced in a study of monozygotic twins with inflammatory bowel disease. Following a re-call of the 5' RACE reads, TCRdb has one entry per CDR3 protein and lacks DNA. The listing records a few hundred thousand distinct CDR3 sequences. The sequenced sample was blood. These receptor sequences come from a human donor with ulcerative colitis or Crohn's disease, or a healthy co-twin of an affected twin (not recorded which).

The V call is TRBV6-2 or TRBV6-3, the J call TRBJ1-5. Germline CDR1 MNHEY, CDR2 SVGEGT. CDR3 length: 13 amino acids. The CDR3 spells CASKNGQHQPQHF.

This chain links TRBV19 with TRBJ2-3. The V gene's germline CDR1 is LNHDA and CDR2 SQIVND (reference sequence). The CDR3 is 16 amino acids. Here the CDR3 reads CASSIDGSDGADTQYF.

The rearrangement uses TRBV5-1 and TRBJ1-6; TCRdb proposes TRBD1, but this gene call is untestable without DNA. Germline CDR1 SGHRS, CDR2 YFSETQ. This CDR3 region has 17 residues. CDR3 protein: CASSLGLTGTGSSPLHF.

This chain uses TRBV14 with TRBJ1-5; TCRdb proposes TRBD1, but this gene call is untestable without DNA. CDR1 and CDR2 (germline): SGHDN, FVKESK. The CDR3 sequence is 16 residues long. The CDR3 sequence: CASSPGQEGSNQPQHF. The variable domain in full, with the rest retrieved from reference TRBV14 and TRBJ1-5, is EAGVTQFPSHSVIEKGQTVTLRCDPISGHDNLYWYRRVMGKEIKFLLHFVKESKQDESGMPNNRFLAERTGGTYSTLKVQPAELEDSGVYFCASSPGQEGSNQPQHFGDGTRLSIL.

The CDR3 here is CASSRASYEQYF. This chain joins TRBV25-1 and TRBJ2-7. Germline V gives CDR1 MGHDK, CDR2 SYGVNS. There are 12 residues in the CDR3.

The chain carries TRBV18 and TRBJ2-3; TCRdb indicates TRBD1, and absent DNA this call remains unverified. This CDR3 region has 15 residues. Germline CDR1 is KGHSH and CDR2 is LQKENI. CDR3: CASSPDRGTTDTQYF. The full variable domain, with the rest looked up from reference TRBV18 and TRBJ2-3, is NAGVMQNPRHLVRRRGQEARLRCSPMKGHSHVYWYRQLPEEGLKFMVYLQKENIIDESGMPKERFSAEFPKEGPSILRIQQVVRGDSAAYFCASSPDRGTTDTQYFGPGTRLTVL.

The V gene is TRBV24-1, the J gene TRBJ2-5; checking the TCRdb D call of TRBD1 is not possible without DNA. The CDR3 is 14 amino acids. From germline, CDR1 is KGHDR and CDR2 SFDVKD. This CDR3 is CATSDPGASETQYF.

The chain has TRBV5-1 and TRBJ2-1; the TRBD2 assignment by TCRdb is unverifiable without DNA. CDR1 and CDR2 from the germline V gene are SGHRS and YFSETQ. The CDR3 sequence is 15 residues long. The CDR3 loop is CASTEGVTFYNEQFF.

This chain uses TRBV24-1 with TRBJ1-5; TCRdb calls TRBD1, which cannot be checked without DNA. Germline loops: CDR1 KGHDR, CDR2 SFDVKD. The CDR3 extends over 18 amino acids. The CDR3 region is CATSDFDPDGLSNQPQHF.

The chain is built from TRBV4-1 and TRBJ2-2; TCRdb's D call, TRBD1, is unchecked because there is no DNA. CDR3 length equals 15 residues. Germline V CDR1 and CDR2: MGHRA, YSYEKL. The CDR3 loop is CASSQEQGRMGELFF.

V gene TRBV10-3 combines with J gene TRBJ2-3; TCRdb calls TRBD2, which cannot be checked without DNA. The CDR3 has 15 amino acids. CDR1 is ENHRY and CDR2 is SYGVKD in the germline V gene. This CDR3 reads CAIRITGSGGHTQYF.

The chain's CDR3 is CASSHFSEGLFF. The chain combines TRBV4-1 with TRBJ1-4. Germline V CDR1 and CDR2: MGHRA, YSYEKL. The CDR3 totals 12 residues.

The rearrangement uses TRBV29-1 and TRBJ1-1. This CDR3 has 14 residues. Germline CDR1 reads SQVTM; CDR2 reads ANQGSEA. CDR3 sequence: CSVEKRDVGTEAFF.

The rearrangement joins TRBV11-2 to TRBJ1-1; there is no DNA to check the TCRdb D call of TRBD1. From germline, CDR1 is SGHAT and CDR2 FQNNGV. This CDR3 contains 14 residues. This CDR3 reads CASSLQGEGTEAFF.

The chain combines TRBV3-1 with TRBJ2-1; absent DNA, TCRdb's TRBD2 call cannot be checked. Germline CDR1 and CDR2: LGHDT and YNNKEL (reference sequence). The CDR3 sequence is 13 residues long. CDR3 sequence reads: CASSQGGWERQFF.

V usage is TRBV12-3 or TRBV12-4 and J usage is TRBJ2-6; no DNA is available, so the TRBD2 call from TCRdb remains unchecked. The CDR3 has 19 amino acids. The CDR3 loop is CASSSSPGGTHSGANVLTF.

The chain combines TRBV12-3 or TRBV12-4 with TRBJ2-1. The CDR3 consists of 12 residues. This chain's CDR3 is CASSQRTIEQFF.

The genes are TRBV18 and TRBJ1-1. Per the germline V gene, CDR1 is KGHSH and CDR2 is LQKENI. The CDR3 spans 15 residues. CDR3 in amino acids: CASSPRRPMNTEAFF.

This chain connects TRBV7-3 to TRBJ1-6; the D call from TCRdb, TRBD1, cannot be confirmed without DNA. The CDR3 totals 16 residues. Germline V gives CDR1 SGHTA, CDR2 FQGTGA. CDR3 sequence: CASSSRQGNYNSPLHF.

The chain uses TRBV11-2 and TRBJ2-3; with no DNA, the TCRdb D assignment of TRBD2 cannot be verified. Germline values: CDR1 SGHAT, CDR2 FQNNGV. CDR3 size: 12 residues. CDR3 loop: CTSRSPGVTQYF.

The gene calls are TRBV6-5 and TRBJ2-5. Germline CDR1 reads MNHEY; CDR2 reads SVGAGI. This CDR3 has 12 amino acids. CDR3 sequence: CASSNSLESQYF.

This chain uses TRBV5-1 with TRBJ2-1. The CDR3 has 14 amino acids. The germline CDR1 and CDR2 sequences are SGHRS and YFSETQ. CDR3 sequence: CASGLSLSYNEQFF.

This chain connects TRBV5-6 to TRBJ2-7. Germline V gene lookup returns CDR1 SGHDT and CDR2 YYEEEE. The CDR3 extends over 12 amino acids. This CDR3 is CASRRFSYEQYF.

The chain joins TRBV5-1 to TRBJ2-2; TCRdb reports TRBD1, a call that lacks DNA to check it against. This CDR3 contains 15 residues. CDR1 is SGHRS and CDR2 is YFSETQ in the germline V gene. Here the CDR3 reads CASSGGALSTGELFF.

This chain connects TRBV7-9 to TRBJ1-5. Germline CDR1 and CDR2: SEHNR and FQNEAQ (reference sequence). This CDR3 has 15 amino acids. CDR3 sequence: CASSLDAFSNQPQHF.

This rearrangement joins TRBV19 to TRBJ2-7; TCRdb proposes TRBD2, but this gene call is untestable without DNA. CDR1 is LNHDA and CDR2 is SQIVND in the germline V gene (reference sequence). The CDR3 is made up of 11 amino acids. CDR3 loop: CATQWEWEQYF.

The rearrangement links TRBV27 to TRBJ1-2; no DNA is available, so the TRBD1 call from TCRdb remains unchecked. Germline assignment: CDR1 MNHEY and CDR2 SMNVEV (reference sequence). CDR3 size: 14 residues. CDR3 sequence reads: CASSYRDRSYGYTF.

The chain employs TRBV29-1 and TRBJ1-2; without DNA, the TCRdb call of TRBD1 cannot be checked. The CDR3 loop spans 12 amino acids. CDR1 is SQVTM and CDR2 is ANQGSEA in the germline V gene. The CDR3 sequence is CSVEGHRGGYTF. Complete variable domain (other parts from reference TRBV29-1 and TRBJ1-2): SAVISQKPSRDICQRGTSLTIQCQVDSQVTMMFWYRQQPGQSLTLIATANQGSEATYESGFVIDKFPISRPNLTFSTLTVSNMSPEDSSIYLCSVEGHRGGYTFGSGTRLTVV.

The chain combines TRBV6-5 with TRBJ1-1. The CDR3 has 15 residues. The germline V gene encodes CDR1 MNHEY and CDR2 SVGAGI. The CDR3 reads CASSYSPGRGTEAFF.

The chain combines TRBV5-1 with TRBJ1-1. Germline-derived CDR1 and CDR2 are SGHRS and YFSETQ. This CDR3 region has 15 residues. The CDR3 reads CASSLLGGMNTEAFF.